The rows below give T cell receptor beta chains drawn from one sample of a study of regulatory T cells in long-lasting Graves disease. Using its own MiXCR run on the multiplex PCR reads, TCRdb lists one record per CDR3 protein. The sample holds a few hundred thousand distinct CDR3 sequences, 22% seen once. The sequencing used peripheral blood mononuclear cells (PBMCs), collected when the disease was refractory, from a patient treated with antithyroid drugs. These receptors all stem from a female donor with Graves disease. Each CDR3 is given with its conserved first and last residue. The order of the fields is CDR3 length, V gene, J gene, CDR3 protein.

17	TRBV7-3	TRBJ1-3	CASSSTGGQGSANTIYF
16	TRBV6-5	TRBJ2-1	CASSYKSEEIYNEQFF
15	TRBV4-3	TRBJ2-7	CASSPGQGGTYEQYF
12	TRBV7-2	TRBJ1-3	CASSPNKNTIYF
15	TRBV20-1	TRBJ1-2	CSARPMTGSSYGYTF
15	TRBV5-5	TRBJ1-5	CASSPTGGVRQPQHF
14	TRBV29-1	TRBJ1-1	CSVAQYIMNTEAFF
14	TRBV7-3	TRBJ1-1	CASSRGPEGTEAFF
15	TRBV18	TRBJ1-4	CASSPRGGQGEKLFF
12	TRBV6-1	TRBJ2-7	CASAVRENEQYF
16	TRBV15	TRBJ2-5	CATSTRDRSVGETQYF
13	TRBV9	TRBJ1-1	CASMATGRTEAFF
8	TRBV6-1	TRBJ2-7	CASRRAGF
13	TRBV28	TRBJ1-2	CASSEQGVIGYTF
15	TRBV28	TRBJ2-2	CASRQDRGVTGELFF
12	TRBV5-1	TRBJ2-2	CASSFGGGKLFF
13	TRBV19	TRBJ1-2	CASRETGGRGYTF
13	TRBV25-1	TRBJ2-7	CASSDQETYEQYF
11	TRBV6-1	TRBJ1-2	CASAHLGGYTF
15	TRBV20-1	TRBJ2-2	CSANYGASNTGELFF
15	TRBV2	TRBJ2-7	CASSGARPISYEQYF